These T cell receptor beta chains were read from a single sample in a study of blood T cell repertoires in COVID-19. Repertoires were generated with immunoSEQ multiplex PCR, while TCRdb's copy carries only in-frame clones and drops some. The sample has 150,000 or so clones; about 75% are singletons. The sequencing sample was made of PBMCs or T cells enriched from blood (not recorded which). The source of these receptors is a woman aged 45 to 65 who had recovered from COVID-19. CDR3s leave out the opening cysteine and the closing phenylalanine or tryptophan. D genes are given only for firm matches. Clone size, where shown, is once, few, many, or a class for clones that have expanded.

ASSVGGVPDTQY	TRBV9	TRBJ2-3	.	once
ASSSGASGNTIY	TRBV28	TRBJ1-3	.	.
ASSQVQGAGSTEAF	TRBV4-1	TRBJ1-1	.	.
ASSSAFPEAF	TRBV2	TRBJ1-1	.	.
ASSPGGVSNSPLH	TRBV5-1	TRBJ1-6	.	.
ASTVQGANYGYT	TRBV19	TRBJ1-2	TRBD1	few
ASSPVGTGTNTIY	TRBV7-2	TRBJ1-3	TRBD1	.
ASRSGRGNEQF	TRBV5-1	TRBJ2-1	TRBD2	.
ASSTDSSGNTIY	TRBV18	TRBJ1-3	.	.
ASGPQGSETQY	TRBV7-3	TRBJ2-5	.	many
ASSDRTGELLEQY	TRBV10-2	TRBJ2-7	TRBD1	.
ASSPWTPQGDTQY	TRBV11-2	TRBJ2-3	.	.
ASSESGTSYEQY	TRBV10-1	TRBJ2-7	.	.
ASSSRDRPTTDTQY	TRBV7-9	TRBJ2-3	TRBD1	.
ASSRSGLEVHEQY	TRBV6-6	TRBJ2-7	TRBD2	.
AWGGTSGYEQY	TRBV30	TRBJ2-7	TRBD2	.
AFRQEYTDTQY	TRBV30	TRBJ2-3	.	.
ASSFRLAGGSTDTQY	TRBV7-6	TRBJ2-3	TRBD2	.
ASSPLSSGQGARTNEKLF	TRBV23-1	TRBJ1-4	TRBD1	.
ASSFAGVTNTEAF	TRBV5-1	TRBJ1-1	.	.
ASSPAGGRTEAF	TRBV3-1/TRBV3-2	TRBJ1-1	.	once
ASSLRQGARTEAF	TRBV7-9	TRBJ1-1	TRBD1	.
ASTRREYNEQF	TRBV6-5	TRBJ2-1	.	.
ASSVYSYGYT	TRBV9	TRBJ1-2	.	.
ASSLDLRGQY	TRBV11-2	TRBJ2-5	.	few
ASGALGTGVLSLH	TRBV27	TRBJ1-6	TRBD1	.
ASSGGQGKSDHEQY	TRBV3-1/TRBV3-2	TRBJ2-7	TRBD1	.
ASSFPGGNTEAF	TRBV28	TRBJ1-1	.	.
ASSEAGGGTDTQY	TRBV6-4	TRBJ2-3	TRBD2	few
ASSARQGKNTGELF	TRBV27	TRBJ2-2	TRBD1	.
ASRRELAGVNEQF	TRBV5-4	TRBJ2-1	TRBD2	few
ASSQEPSGRGRGQF	TRBV14	TRBJ2-1	TRBD2	once
ASSQGGPAEAF	TRBV4-1	TRBJ1-1	.	.
ASSTIPSADTQY	TRBV5-1	TRBJ2-3	.	many
ASSTPGREGRETQY	TRBV27	TRBJ2-5	TRBD2	.
ASSVGYF	TRBV9	TRBJ2-1	.	.